One sample yielded the 16 T cell receptor beta chains listed below, sequenced in a study of cytomegalovirus exposure and HLA in healthy donors. The PCR employed 60 Vbeta primers together with 13 Jbeta primers. Here immunoSEQ multiplex PCR was the method, and the copy in TCRdb shows in-frame clones only, minus some. In all, the sample yields 150,000 to 200,000 clones. The specimen was PBMCs. The receptor set was obtained from a woman in her sixties in good health and CMV-seronegative.

This sequence joins TRBV27 and TRBJ2-7, with D possibly being TRBD2 (5 bases). The CDR3 is 15 amino acids. Per germline, CDR1 MNHEY and CDR2 SMNVEV (reference sequence). V was shortened by 7 bases and J by 0 bases, with 16 bases between the two germline ends. The chain's CDR3 is CASKRQADPSYEQYF. The DNA of the CDR3 is TGTGCCAGCAAGAGACAAGCGGATCCCTCCTACGAGCAGTACTTC.

The chain employs TRBV19 and TRBJ2-7; D is possibly TRBD1 (5 bases). The CDR3 runs to 15 residues. The germline V gene encodes CDR1 LNHDA and CDR2 SQIVND (reference sequence). Trimming left V 4 bases short and J 5 bases short, with 18 bases between. The CDR3 is CASSRGRPLLNEQYF. CDR3 in DNA: TGTGCCAGTAGTAGGGGCCGACCTTTGCTCAACGAGCAGTACTTC.

In the case of this clone: The same CDR3 arises from other DNA sequences in this sample as well. The V call is TRBV7-2, the J call TRBJ1-5, with 7 bases fitting TRBD1. This CDR3 spans 14 amino acids. The germline CDR1 and CDR2 sequences are SGHTA and FQGNSA. The V gene end was trimmed by 1 base and the J gene end by 4 bases; junction bases not matched to a gene: 1. For the CDR3, the DNA is TGTGCCAGCAGCTTAGACAGGGGAAATCAGCCCCAGCATTTT. It is translated as CASSLDRGNQPQHF. The whole variable domain, filled in from reference TRBV7-2 and TRBJ1-5, reads GAGVSQSPSNKVTEKGKDVELRCDPISGHTALYWYRQSLGQGLEFLIYFQGNSAPDKSGLPSDRFSAERTGGSVSTLTIQRTQQEDSAVYLCASSLDRGNQPQHFGDGTRLSIL.

The rearrangement links TRBV5-1 to TRBJ2-1; D not resolved. CDR1 and CDR2 (germline): SGHRS, YFSETQ. This CDR3 has 15 amino acids. V lost 4 bases and J lost 2, with 13 bases in between. The CDR3 DNA sequence: TGCGCCAGCAGCCCCGGCGGCGGAGCCTACAATGAGCAGTTCTTC. Amino acids: CASSPGGGAYNEQFF. Based on the CDR3 plus reference TRBV5-1 and TRBJ2-1, the full variable domain is KAGVTQTPRYLIKTRGQQVTLSCSPISGHRSVSWYQQTPGQGLQFLFEYFSETQRNKGNFPGRFSGRQFSNSRSEMNVSTLELGDSALYLCASSPGGGAYNEQFFGPGTRLTVL.

This rearrangement joins TRBV4-2 to TRBJ2-2; 9 nucleotides match TRBD2. The CDR3 has 17 residues. J was trimmed by 5 bases and V by 4 bases; bases with no gene match: 11. The germline V gene has CDR1 LGHNA and CDR2 YNFKEQ. The CDR3: CASSRGAGGAGTGELFF. CDR3 DNA: TGTGCCAGCAGCCGAGGGGCGGGAGGGGCGGGGACCGGGGAGCTGTTTTTT.

J is TRBJ1-2 and V is TRBV29-1, with 8 bases matching TRBD1. V lost 6 bases to trimming and J lost 1 base; unmatched junction nucleotides: 10. CDR1 SQVTM and CDR2 ANQGSEA come from the germline V gene. The CDR3 is 15 residues long. The CDR3 reads CSVWGQEKFNYGYTF. For the CDR3, the DNA is TGCAGCGTGTGGGGACAGGAGAAATTTAACTATGGCTACACCTTC. The full variable domain, its missing parts supplied by reference TRBV29-1 and TRBJ1-2, is SAVISQKPSRDICQRGTSLTIQCQVDSQVTMMFWYRQQPGQSLTLIATANQGSEATYESGFVIDKFPISRPNLTFSTLTVSNMSPEDSSIYLCSVWGQEKFNYGYTFGSGTRLTVV.

The chain links TRBV4-2 to TRBJ1-5; possible D gene TRBD1, 5 bases. This CDR3 contains 15 residues. The V end lost 0 bases, the J end lost 0 bases, and 6 bases lay between the germline ends. Germline V gene data show CDR1 as LGHNA and CDR2 as YNFKEQ. The CDR3 region has the DNA TGTGCCAGCAGCCAAGAGGACACTAGCAATCAGCCCCAGCATTTT. This encodes CASSQEDTSNQPQHF.

The V gene is TRBV7-9, the J gene TRBJ1-4, with unresolved D. This CDR3 is built from 16 residues. Germline V lookup: CDR1 SEHNR, CDR2 FQNEAQ (reference sequence). V dropped 4 bases and J dropped 6 bases, with 18 bases sitting between them. The CDR3 DNA reads TGTGCCAGCAGCTCCCTCCGGCCGCGGCGAGATGAAAAACTGTTTTTT. Protein sequence: CASSSLRPRRDEKLFF.

This chain uses TRBV30 with TRBJ2-1; D is possibly TRBD2 (6 bases). The germline gives CDR1 GTSNPN, CDR2 SVGIG (reference sequence). The V and J ends lost 2 bases and 6 bases respectively, with 20 bases between them. There are 16 residues in the CDR3. CDR3: CAWSIPLGSTRNEQFF. The CDR3 DNA is TGTGCCTGGAGTATCCCCCTCGGGAGTACCCGCAATGAGCAGTTCTTC.

The genes are TRBV5-1 and TRBJ2-1; 12 bases align to TRBD1. This CDR3 contains 16 residues. Looked up from germline, CDR1 is SGHRS and CDR2 is YFSETQ. Trimming at V came to 0 bases and at J to 7 bases, leaving 5 bases not matched to a gene. For the CDR3, the DNA is TGCGCCAGCAGCTTGGGTGGGACAGGGGGCACGAATGAGCAGTTCTTC. Amino acids: CASSLGGTGGTNEQFF.

V gene TRBV18 combines with J gene TRBJ2-7; TRBD1 agrees at 8 bases. V lost 0 bases and J lost 5; bases outside the gene matches: 12. Germline V gene lookup returns CDR1 KGHSH and CDR2 LQKENI. The CDR3 is 17 residues long. The CDR3 DNA reads as TGTGCCAGCTCACCACCCGGGGCAGGGGGCGACAGGAACGAGCAGTACTTC. Its translation is CASSPPGAGGDRNEQYF.

This chain uses TRBV27 with TRBJ2-2, with 9 bases lining up with TRBD2. This CDR3 is built from 15 residues. Germline V gives CDR1 MNHEY, CDR2 SMNVEV (reference sequence). V trimming: 6 bases; J trimming: 2 bases; junction bases outside the gene matches: 4. The CDR3: CASRLAGANTGELFF. DNA of the CDR3: TGTGCCAGCAGATTAGCGGGGGCCAACACCGGGGAGCTGTTTTTT.

The V call is TRBV5-1, the J call TRBJ2-2; 8 bases map to TRBD2. CDR1 SGHRS and CDR2 YFSETQ come from the germline V gene. V was pared by 1 base and J by 1 base, with 6 bases of the junction left unmatched. The CDR3 extends over 17 amino acids. CDR3 coding DNA: TGCGCCAGCAGCTTGAGGTCCAGCGGGGGGAACACCGGGGAGCTGTTTTTT. This sequence encodes CASSLRSSGGNTGELFF.

Here the CDR3 reads CASSLEGGNQPQHF. The CDR3 region has the DNA TGTGCCAGCAGCTTAGAGGGGGGCAATCAGCCCCAGCATTTT. The J gene is TRBJ1-5, the V gene TRBV7-2, with D perhaps TRBD1 (6 bases). CDR3 size: 14 residues. Trimming took 1 base from V and 2 from J, leaving 6 bases between them. Germline CDR1 reads SGHTA; CDR2 reads FQGNSA.

V is TRBV5-6 and J is TRBJ1-1; a weak D match, TRBD1 (5 bases). This CDR3 comprises 14 residues. CDR1 and CDR2 (germline): SGHDT, YYEEEE. Trimming cost V 0 bases and J 9 bases, with 15 bases left between them. The CDR3 reads CASSLGQGSLKAFF. CDR3 nucleotides: TGTGCCAGCAGCTTGGGGCAGGGCTCCCTTAAAGCTTTCTTT.

V is TRBV7-2 and J is TRBJ2-1; TRBD1 is a possible D gene (6 bases). This CDR3 comprises 18 residues. The germline V gene has CDR1 SGHTA and CDR2 FQGNSA. V was shortened by 1 base and J by 9 bases, with 25 bases between the two germline ends. CDR3: CASSLVKGGTSGRGEQFF. In DNA, the CDR3 is TGTGCCAGCAGCTTAGTGAAAGGTGGGACATCGGGTCGGGGTGAGCAGTTCTTC. Full variable domain (outside the CDR3, taken from reference TRBV7-2 and TRBJ2-1): GAGVSQSPSNKVTEKGKDVELRCDPISGHTALYWYRQSLGQGLEFLIYFQGNSAPDKSGLPSDRFSAERTGGSVSTLTIQRTQQEDSAVYLCASSLVKGGTSGRGEQFFGPGTRLTVL.